A selection of T cell receptor beta chains follows, all from one sample in a study of early T cells in non-severe SARS-CoV-2 infection. MiXCR was run by TCRdb on the 5' RACE reads, yielding one entry per CDR3 protein. The table records tens of thousands of distinct CDR3 sequences, under 15% of them present only once. The sequenced sample was whole blood. All receptors come from an adult who was a healthcare worker with PCR-confirmed SARS-CoV-2 infection or an uninfected control (not recorded which). The CDR3 runs from the conserved cysteine through the conserved F or W. The D gene is left open where the match is weak. Size values are once, few and many counts, or a class for expanded clones, and some rows have none.

TRBJ2-1	-	TRBV29-1	-	TGCAGCGTTGTATTAGCGAGAGAGCAGTTCTTC	CSVVLAREQFF
TRBJ2-2	-	TRBV7-2	-	TGTGCCGGCAGCTTAGCGCACTACACCGGGGAGCTGTTTTTT	CAGSLAHYTGELFF
TRBJ2-2	few	TRBV27	TRBD2	TGTGCCAGCAGTTTATCAGGGACCGAGGGACTAGCGGGCCCGAACACCGGGGAGCTGTTTTTT	CASSLSGTEGLAGPNTGELFF
TRBJ2-2	-	TRBV29-1	-	TGCAGCGGGGGCCTGTCCCTTGCGAACACCGGGGAGCTGTTTTTT	CSGGLSLANTGELFF
TRBJ1-6	few	TRBV27	-	TGTGCCAGCAGTATCAAGACAGGCTCCTATAATTCACCCCTCCACTTT	CASSIKTGSYNSPLHF
TRBJ2-7	-	TRBV15	TRBD1	TGTGCCACCAGCGGGGACAGGGGATCTTACGAGCAGTACTTC	CATSGDRGSYEQYF
TRBJ2-3	few	TRBV7-3	TRBD2	TGTGCCAGCAGCCTAGCGGGAGGTGCAGTAGATACGCAGTATTTT	CASSLAGGAVDTQYF
TRBJ1-1	-	TRBV13	TRBD1	TGTGCCAGCAGCTTCGGGACAGCAACTGAAGTTTTCTTT	CASSFGTATEVFF
TRBJ2-2	many	TRBV5-6	TRBD1	TGTGCCAGCAGCCACCGGGACAGGGGAACCGGGGAGCTGTTTTTT	CASSHRDRGTGELFF
TRBJ1-3	-	TRBV10-1	-	TGCGCCACTGGGAACTCTGGAAACACCATATATTTT	CATGNSGNTIYF
TRBJ1-2	-	TRBV28	-	TGTGCCAGCGAGGGGGGACTCTATGGCTACACCTTC	CASEGGLYGYTF
TRBJ2-3	-	TRBV20-1	-	TGCAGTGCTAGTGCAGCAGATACGCAGTATTTT	CSASAADTQYF
TRBJ1-4	many	TRBV6-5	-	TGTGCCAGCAGTGCCGCTGGGGGGAGAGGTGAAAAACTGTTTTTT	CASSAAGGRGEKLFF
TRBJ2-5	few	TRBV4-3	-	TGCGCCAGCAGTCGGAGTTTGGGAGAGACCCAGTACTTC	CASSRSLGETQYF
TRBJ2-7	-	TRBV7-9	-	TGTGCCAGCAGCTCCGAGACAGGACAGTACTTC	CASSSETGQYF
TRBJ1-1	few	TRBV5-1	TRBD1	TGCGCCAGCAGCTTGGGGACAGGGCCCAGGGCTGAAGCTTTCTTT	CASSLGTGPRAEAFF
TRBJ2-3	-	TRBV12-3/TRBV12-4	-	TGTGCCAGCAGTTTAGCCCGCACAGATACGCAGTATTTT	CASSLARTDTQYF
TRBJ2-6	few	TRBV9	TRBD2	TGTGCCAGCAGCGTAGGGGTGATAGCGGGAACGACTGGGGCCAACGTCCTGACTTTC	CASSVGVIAGTTGANVLTF
TRBJ2-7	many	TRBV28	TRBD1	TGTGCCAGCAGTTTAACCGGGACAGGGCTGAACGAGCAGTACTTC	CASSLTGTGLNEQYF
TRBJ2-5	-	TRBV6-6	TRBD1	TGTGCCAGCAGTTACCTGACAGGGACCCCAGAGACCCAGTACTTC	CASSYLTGTPETQYF
TRBJ2-6	many	TRBV12-3/TRBV12-4	-	TGTGCCAGCAGTTTGGCCTCTGGGGCCAACGTCCTGACTTTC	CASSLASGANVLTF
TRBJ1-1	many	TRBV5-6	-	TGTGCCAGCAGCCCGGGCCTGGGGAAGAACACTGAAGCTTTCTTT	CASSPGLGKNTEAFF
TRBJ1-4	many	TRBV7-8	-	TGTGCCAGCAGCCAGACAGCAACTAATGAAAAACTGTTTTTT	CASSQTATNEKLFF
TRBJ1-5	few	TRBV18	TRBD1	TGTGCCAGCTCACCACGGACAGGGAATCAGCCCCAGCATTTT	CASSPRTGNQPQHF
TRBJ1-1	-	TRBV20-1	-	TGCAGTGCCCTGGACCCTTGGGAGGCGAACACTGAAGCTTTCTTT	CSALDPWEANTEAFF
TRBJ2-6	-	TRBV30	-	TGTGCCTGGAGTACCCAGGGGGGCAGGGGGTACGCCAACGTCCTGACTTTC	CAWSTQGGRGYANVLTF
TRBJ2-7	-	TRBV4-2	-	TGTGCCAGCAGCCAGATAACCGGTGGTTGGCAGGACTACGAGCAGTACTTC	CASSQITGGWQDYEQYF
TRBJ2-7	few	TRBV29-1	-	TGCAGCGTTGATCTAAGGGGACTCGGCGACGAGCAGTACTTC	CSVDLRGLGDEQYF
TRBJ2-7	-	TRBV12-3/TRBV12-4	-	TGTACCAGCAGTCTCGGAGGGGGTTCCTACGAGCAGTACTTC	CTSSLGGGSYEQYF
TRBJ2-5	-	TRBV7-8	TRBD2	TGTGCCAGCAGCTTACCCAGCGGGAGCCGAGAGACCCAGTACTTC	CASSLPSGSRETQYF
TRBJ1-1	-	TRBV7-6	-	TGTGCCAGCAGCTTAGATATGACGGGGCGAGGGACTGAAGCTTTTTTT	CASSLDMTGRGTEAFF
TRBJ2-2	many	TRBV5-6	-	TGTGCCAGCATCACCGGGGTTAACGCCGGGGAGCTGTTTTTT	CASITGVNAGELFF
TRBJ2-6	-	TRBV6-5	-	TGTGCCAGCTCCGGGACACCTCCCTCTGGGGCCAACGTCCTGACTTTC	CASSGTPPSGANVLTF
TRBJ2-7	many	TRBV29-1	-	TGCAGCGTTGTGGCAGGGTCCTACGAGCAGTACTTC	CSVVAGSYEQYF
TRBJ2-7	many	TRBV20-1	-	TGCAGTGCTAGACAGACGTCCGACTACGAGCAGTACTTC	CSARQTSDYEQYF
TRBJ2-1	-	TRBV29-1	TRBD2	TGCAGCGTTGATGGGGCTAGCGGGAGGATCCACAATGAGCAGTTCTTC	CSVDGASGRIHNEQFF
TRBJ2-2	-	TRBV19	-	TGTGCCAGTAGTAAGGGAGTCCCGAGGACCGGGGAGCTGTTTTTT	CASSKGVPRTGELFF
TRBJ1-2	many	TRBV6-6	-	TGTGCCACCTACGGGGGGAACGTAGGCCCCACTAGTTGGTATGGCTACACCTTC	CATYGGNVGPTSWYGYTF
TRBJ1-1	many	TRBV28	-	TGTGCCAGCAGTATTTCCCCGGGACGCCTGAACACTGAAGCTTTCTTT	CASSISPGRLNTEAFF
TRBJ2-7	many	TRBV7-8	-	TGTGCCAGCAGCTTACGTGACTCAGGGGGGGCTTACGAGCAGTACTTC	CASSLRDSGGAYEQYF
TRBJ2-2	few	TRBV27	-	TGTGCCAGCAGTTTGTATAGACGAAACACCGGGGAGCTGTTTTTT	CASSLYRRNTGELFF
TRBJ2-1	many	TRBV20-1	TRBD1	TGCAGTGCTAGTGGGGACAGGACCGGTTACAATGAGCAGTTCTTC	CSASGDRTGYNEQFF
TRBJ2-3	-	TRBV12-3/TRBV12-4	-	TGTGCCAGCAGCCTCGACAGCCCACAGGATACGCAGTATTTT	CASSLDSPQDTQYF
TRBJ2-5	few	TRBV7-7	-	TGTGCCAGCAGCTTAGCTCAACAAGAGACCCAGTACTTC	CASSLAQQETQYF
TRBJ2-1	-	TRBV6-5	-	TGTGCCAGCAGTTACTCGATCTTAAGAGCTAGCTGGTTCTTC	CASSYSILRASWFF